The clone carrying this T cell receptor beta chain was counted between two and nine times. This specimen belongs to a study of glioma-infiltrating T cells after dendritic cell vaccination. Some clones are missing from TCRdb's copy, which holds only in-frame ones; the method was immunoSEQ multiplex PCR. The profile shows 91,000 or so clones, approximately 84% of them singletons. The time point denotes: after dendritic cell vaccination, including at tumor progression/relapse. The source material was blood, sampled after dendritic cell vaccination. The TCR was taken from a human donor with glioblastoma.

CDR3 coding DNA: TGTGGGGGAGGGGCAGGCCGACCTAACTATGGCTACACCTTC. Translated: CGGGAGRPNYGYTF. The J gene is TRBJ1-2, the V gene TRBV27; perhaps TRBD1 as D (5 bases). The length of the CDR3 is 14 residues. The germline V gene has CDR1 MNHEY and CDR2 SMNVEV (reference sequence).